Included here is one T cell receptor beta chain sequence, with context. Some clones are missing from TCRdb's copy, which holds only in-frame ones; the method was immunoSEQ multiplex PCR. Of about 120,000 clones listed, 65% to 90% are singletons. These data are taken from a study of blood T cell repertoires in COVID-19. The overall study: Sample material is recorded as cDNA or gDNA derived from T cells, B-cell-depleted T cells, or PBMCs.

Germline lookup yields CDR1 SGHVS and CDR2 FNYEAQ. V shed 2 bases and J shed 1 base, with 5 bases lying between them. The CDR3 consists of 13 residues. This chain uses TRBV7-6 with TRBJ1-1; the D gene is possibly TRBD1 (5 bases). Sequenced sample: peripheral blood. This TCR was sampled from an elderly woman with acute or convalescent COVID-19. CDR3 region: CASSLQGNTEAFF. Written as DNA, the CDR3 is TGTGCCAGCAGCTTACAGGGGAACACTGAAGCTTTCTTT.